Listed below are T cell receptor beta chains from one sample, sequenced in a study of blood T cell repertoires in COVID-19. The method was immunoSEQ multiplex PCR; TCRdb's version includes in-frame clones alone and lacks a portion of them. The sample contains 30,000 to 45,000 clones, 85% of which appear only once. Input material: peripheral blood. The origin of the receptors is a human donor in a cohort sampled during active COVID-19. The CDR3 runs from the conserved cysteine through the conserved F or W. The D gene is left open where the match is weak. Not all rows give a size; the values are once, few, many and, for expanded clones, a class.

j_gene,abundance,d_gene,v_gene,CDR3nt,CDR3aa
TRBJ2-5,-,-,TRBV29-1,TGCAGCGTTGGGCCCGGGGAGACCCAGTACTTC,CSVGPGETQYF
TRBJ2-7,-,-,TRBV30,TGTGCCTGGAGTGTACTAGGAAGACCTAGCTCCTACGAGCAGTACTTC,CAWSVLGRPSSYEQYF
TRBJ2-3,few,TRBD2,TRBV27,TGTGCCAGCAGCTCCGGGACTAGCGGGGGGTATACGCAGTATTTT,CASSSGTSGGYTQYF
TRBJ1-5,-,TRBD1,TRBV10-3,TGTGCCATCTCCGGGACAGGGGGCGATCAGCCCCAGCATTTT,CAISGTGGDQPQHF
TRBJ2-2,-,-,TRBV3-1/TRBV3-2,TGTGCCAGCATTCAAAACGGGGTTTCGAACACCGGGGAGCTGTTTTTT,CASIQNGVSNTGELFF
TRBJ1-2,-,-,TRBV24-1,TGTGCCACCAGCCGGAGTCAGGGGTCCGCTGGCTACACCTTC,CATSRSQGSAGYTF
TRBJ1-2,-,-,TRBV7-9,TGTGCCAGCAGGAAAGGAGACGGCTATGGCTACACCTTC,CASRKGDGYGYTF
TRBJ2-5,-,-,TRBV5-1,TGCGCCAGCAGCCCCGGTAGCAGGGGATACCAAGAGACCCAGTACTTC,CASSPGSRGYQETQYF
TRBJ1-1,-,-,TRBV5-5,TGTGCCAGCAGCTTTTTCACAGGGAGTGATACTGAAGCTTTCTTT,CASSFFTGSDTEAFF
TRBJ2-2,-,TRBD2,TRBV7-3,TGTGCCAGCAGCCCCAGCGGGGGGACCACCGGGGAGCTGTTTTTT,CASSPSGGTTGELFF
TRBJ1-5,few,TRBD1,TRBV11-2,TGTGCCAGCAGCTTTGGCAGGGGGCAGCCCCAGCATTTT,CASSFGRGQPQHF
TRBJ2-6,-,TRBD2,TRBV7-8,TGTGCCAGCAGCTTAGAACAGCGGGGGAGCTCTGGGGCCAACGTCCTGACTTTC,CASSLEQRGSSGANVLTF
TRBJ2-7,-,-,TRBV11-3,TGTGCCAGCGGAAAAAATCAGGGAAACGAGCAGTACTTC,CASGKNQGNEQYF
TRBJ1-2,-,TRBD1,TRBV19,TGTGCCAGTAGTCCCCGACAGGGTTATGGCTACACCTTC,CASSPRQGYGYTF
TRBJ1-1,-,-,TRBV18,TGTGCCAGCTCGAGCGCGGGGGAAAACACTGAAGCTTTCTTT,CASSSAGENTEAFF
TRBJ2-3,-,TRBD2,TRBV5-6,TGTGCCAGCAGCTTGTTAGCGGGGGGCACAGATACGCAGTATTTT,CASSLLAGGTDTQYF
TRBJ1-2,-,-,TRBV28,TGTGCCAGCAGTTTGTCGGCAGGGCAAGGCTACACCTTC,CASSLSAGQGYTF
TRBJ2-3,-,TRBD2,TRBV7-6,TGTGCCAGCAGCTCACGGGAGCGGGAGGCTCATTTT,CASSSREREAHF
TRBJ1-3,-,TRBD1,TRBV4-1,TGCGCCAGCAGCCACCCCTACAAGGACAGGAGGGGCGGATCTGGAAACACCATATATTTT,CASSHPYKDRRGGSGNTIYF
TRBJ2-1,-,TRBD2,TRBV7-3,TGTGCCAGCAGCGCCCTAGGACTAGCGGGGGGTGAGCAGTTCTTC,CASSALGLAGGEQFF
TRBJ2-7,-,TRBD2,TRBV27,TGTGCCAGCAGTTCCCTGGGACTAGCGGGGAAGGATTACGAGCAGTACTTC,CASSSLGLAGKDYEQYF
TRBJ2-7,few,-,TRBV7-9,TGTGCCAGCAGCTTACCGTTAAATTCCGAGCAGTACTTC,CASSLPLNSEQYF
TRBJ1-6,-,TRBD1,TRBV19,TGTGCCAGTAGTATCCGGGACAGGGTTTCACCCCTCCACTTT,CASSIRDRVSPLHF
TRBJ2-3,few,TRBD2,TRBV9,TGTGCCAGCAGCGTAGACCGGGGGGTCTTGGATACGCAGTATTTT,CASSVDRGVLDTQYF
TRBJ1-2,-,TRBD1,TRBV19,TGTGCCAGTAGTATCTCGACAGGGAACTATGGCTACACCTTC,CASSISTGNYGYTF
TRBJ1-1,-,-,TRBV6-1,TGTGCCAGCAGTGAAAGTAACAGGGTAGGGGCTTTCTTT,CASSESNRVGAFF
TRBJ2-7,-,-,TRBV21-1,TGTGCCAGCAGCAAAGTGGTAGCGGTGACCTACGAGCAGTACTTC,CASSKVVAVTYEQYF
TRBJ1-6,-,-,TRBV27,TGTGCCAGTTCTTCTCCGAGGGGGACGGCACCCCTCCACTTT,CASSSPRGTAPLHF
TRBJ2-5,few,TRBD2,TRBV7-2,TGTGCCAGCAAGGGACTAGCGGGGGGGTTGGCAGAGACCCAGTACTTC,CASKGLAGGLAETQYF
TRBJ2-1,-,TRBD2,TRBV29-1,TGCAGCGTTGGGACTAGCGGGGGGGCAGATGAGCAGTTCTTC,CSVGTSGGADEQFF
TRBJ2-1,-,-,TRBV19,TGTGCCAGTAGTAGGAGACTACTTAACTCCTACAATGAGCAGTTCTTC,CASSRRLLNSYNEQFF
TRBJ2-3,-,-,TRBV5-4,TGTGCCAGCAGCCCCCGGGACTCGAACACAGATACGCAGTATTTT,CASSPRDSNTDTQYF
TRBJ2-7,-,-,TRBV19,TGTGCCAGTAGTAACAGGGAAGTTGGCTCCTACGAGCAGTACTTC,CASSNREVGSYEQYF
TRBJ1-2,-,-,TRBV6-5,TGTGCCAGCAGTTACTCGATGGCCGTCTATGGCTACACCTTC,CASSYSMAVYGYTF
TRBJ2-1,once,TRBD2,TRBV11-3,TGTGCCAGCAGCACGACTAGCGGGGGGGCTGGTATTTACAATGAGCAGTTCTTC,CASSTTSGGAGIYNEQFF
TRBJ1-1,-,-,TRBV7-9,TGTGCCAGCAGCCCGAAGACCAGGATTCCTTCCAGGAACACTGAAGCTTTCTTT,CASSPKTRIPSRNTEAFF
TRBJ2-2,-,-,TRBV18,TGTGCCAGCCGCCTGGGGGCTCTAGACGGGGAGCTGTTTTTT,CASRLGALDGELFF
TRBJ2-7,-,-,TRBV6-1,TGTGCCAGCAGTGAGGCGGGGGCCCCCCGCTACGAGCAGTACTTC,CASSEAGAPRYEQYF
TRBJ1-2,few,TRBD1,TRBV7-2,TGTGCCAGCAGCTTAGCTACAGGGGTCAACTATGGCTACACCTTC,CASSLATGVNYGYTF
TRBJ2-6,-,-,TRBV5-8,TGTGCCAGCAGCTTTCCAGGGTCTGGGGCCAACGTCCTGACTTTC,CASSFPGSGANVLTF
TRBJ1-5,-,TRBD1,TRBV18,TGTGCCAGCTCACCCGACAGGGAGGATCAGCCCCAGCATTTT,CASSPDREDQPQHF
TRBJ1-3,once,-,TRBV9,TGTGCCAGCAGAAAGGGGGGGTATTCCTCTGGAAACACCATATATTTT,CASRKGGYSSGNTIYF
TRBJ1-1,-,-,TRBV3-1/TRBV3-2,TGTGCCAGCAGGGGGCGAGCTTTCTTT,CASRGRAFF
TRBJ2-4,few,TRBD2,TRBV6-6,TGTGCCAGCATTGTGGGAGGGAACGTGGGAAACATTCAGTACTTC,CASIVGGNVGNIQYF
TRBJ1-5,-,-,TRBV5-6,TGTGCCAGCAGCTTGTCAGGGTACGGTCAGCCCCAGCATTTT,CASSLSGYGQPQHF
TRBJ2-2,-,TRBD2,TRBV2,TGTGCCAGCGGGGAAGCGGGGGGGCAGGTCGGGGAGCTGTTTTTT,CASGEAGGQVGELFF
TRBJ2-3,-,TRBD2,TRBV29-1,TGCAGCGCTAGAGGACTAGCGGGAGCCACAGATACGCAGTATTTT,CSARGLAGATDTQYF
TRBJ1-2,-,-,TRBV7-9,TGTGCCAGCAGCTTTTTAGACAATAAATCCCCTGGCTACACCTTC,CASSFLDNKSPGYTF
TRBJ2-4,-,-,TRBV2,TGTGCCAGCAGTGAATCACAGAGCGGCAACATTCAGTACTTC,CASSESQSGNIQYF
TRBJ2-3,-,-,TRBV7-2,TGTGCCAGCAGCCGTAGCACAGATACGCAGTATTTT,CASSRSTDTQYF
TRBJ2-2,-,TRBD1,TRBV2,TGTGCCAGCAAGGGACAGGCCGGGGAGCTGTTTTTT,CASKGQAGELFF
TRBJ1-2,-,TRBD1,TRBV2,TGTGCCAGCGGAAGACAGGGTCGCGGCTACACCTTC,CASGRQGRGYTF
TRBJ2-1,-,-,TRBV9,TGTGCCAGCAGCGTTTGGAGGAGTGGTGAGCAGTTCTTC,CASSVWRSGEQFF
TRBJ2-5,-,TRBD1,TRBV4-1,TGCGCCAGCAGCCTCGGACAGGGGACAGAGACCCAGTACTTC,CASSLGQGTETQYF
TRBJ1-1,-,-,TRBV6-4,TGTGCCAGCAGTGCGGCCGGGGGCACTGAAGCTTTCTTT,CASSAAGGTEAFF
TRBJ1-2,-,TRBD1,TRBV5-4,TGTGCCAGCAGTACTCAGGGGGCGCTTACTGACTATGGCTACACCTTC,CASSTQGALTDYGYTF
TRBJ1-4,-,-,TRBV11-1,TGTGCCAGCAGCTCTCGGGACAAAAATGAAAAACTGTTTTTT,CASSSRDKNEKLFF
TRBJ1-2,-,TRBD1,TRBV2,TGTGCCAGCAGTCCCTCATTCCCGGGACAGGTAACCAACTATGGCTACACCTTC,CASSPSFPGQVTNYGYTF
TRBJ1-1,-,TRBD1,TRBV5-1,TGCGCCAGCAGCCCCGACAGGGGCGGTGGGACTGAAGCTTTCTTT,CASSPDRGGGTEAFF
TRBJ1-2,-,TRBD1,TRBV19,TGTGCCAGTAGTAAGGGACAGTTCTATGGCTACACCTTC,CASSKGQFYGYTF